The 15 T cell receptor beta chains presented below share a single source sample, sequenced in a study of response to subunit inactivated influenza vaccine. In TCRdb, the RT-PCR reads were re-called with MiXCR into one record per CDR3 protein. The sample lists 500,000 or so distinct CDR3 sequences, more than 15% occurring once. The sequencing here drew on CD4+ T cells sorted from PBMCs, taken less than 25 months after vaccination. The receptor source for this set is a man aged 50 to 69 who received an inactivated influenza vaccine.

This clonotype was detected only a few times. This may come from a read error, since a much larger clone is one base off. J is TRBJ2-3 and V is TRBV4-1; maybe TRBD2 (6 bases). CDR1 MGHRA and CDR2 YSYEKL come from the germline V gene. The CDR3 extends over 16 amino acids. Deletions cut 4 bases from V and 5 bases from J, with 19 bases between. The CDR3, as DNA: TGCGCCAGCAGCCGAGCGGTGACTAGGGGATTAGATACGCAGTATTTT. Residues: CASSRAVTRGLDTQYF.

This clonotype was observed a few times. The chain is built from TRBV6-2 or TRBV6-3 and TRBJ1-5; D is uncertain. This CDR3 is 13 amino acids long. Germline lookup yields CDR1 MNHEY and CDR2 SVGEGT. The germline V and J ends were trimmed by 6 bases and 5 bases, with 11 bases remaining between them. In DNA, the CDR3 is TGTGCCAGCAGCTCCTATAAAGATCAGCCCCAGCATTTT. It translates to CASSSYKDQPQHF.

This clonotype has more than one count but fewer than ten. This chain joins TRBV20-1 and TRBJ2-1, with 10 bases matching TRBD2. Germline values: CDR1 DFQATT, CDR2 SNEGSKA (reference sequence). The CDR3 loop spans 12 amino acids. The CDR3 loop is CSSGRAVYEQFF. The CDR3 DNA reads TGCAGCAGCGGGAGGGCCGTCTATGAGCAGTTCTTC.

This clonotype was observed at least ten times. CDR3 DNA sequence: TGCAGCGTTGAAGCAGGACAGGAGTACGAGCAGTACTTC. Its translation: CSVEAGQEYEQYF. The V call is TRBV29-1, the J call TRBJ2-7; the match to TRBD1 covers 7 bases. CDR1 SQVTM and CDR2 ANQGSEA come from the germline V gene. J gave up 4 bases and V 1 base, and 4 bases lay outside the gene matches. This CDR3 region has 13 residues.

The genes are TRBV12-3 or TRBV12-4 and TRBJ2-5; tentatively, D is TRBD2 (6 bases). This CDR3 spans 13 amino acids. V gave up 8 bases and J gave up 3 bases, with 13 bases separating them. CDR3 sequence (DNA): TGTGCCAGCGCGGCGGGGCGAAAAGAGACCCAGTACTTC. This gives the protein CASAAGRKETQYF.

The chain is built from TRBV15 and TRBJ2-5; perhaps TRBD2 as D (5 bases). Germline assignment: CDR1 LNHNV and CDR2 YYDKDF (reference sequence). The length of the CDR3 is 15 residues. V was cut by 0 bases and J by 3 bases, with 11 bases left in between. CDR3 coding DNA: TGTGCCACCAGCAGAGATCCGAATAGCGAAGAGACCCAGTACTTC. Protein product: CATSRDPNSEETQYF.

The V gene is TRBV7-2, the J gene TRBJ2-7, with a weak D call TRBD2 (5 bases). The germline V and J ends were trimmed by 3 bases and 6 bases, with 12 bases remaining between them. This CDR3 comprises 13 residues. Germline V gives CDR1 SGHTA, CDR2 FQGNSA. CDR3 sequence: CASSFRGSGEQYF. The CDR3 nucleotides read TGTGCCAGCAGCTTTCGAGGGAGTGGCGAGCAGTACTTC. Combining the CDR3 with reference TRBV7-2 and TRBJ2-7 gives the whole variable domain GAGVSQSPSNKVTEKGKDVELRCDPISGHTALYWYRQSLGQGLEFLIYFQGNSAPDKSGLPSDRFSAERTGGSVSTLTIQRTQQEDSAVYLCASSFRGSGEQYFGPGTRLTVT.

V is TRBV27 and J is TRBJ2-1; 13 bases line up with TRBD2. The V and J ends lost 5 bases and 5 bases, in that order; junction bases with no gene match: 6. Germline V CDR1 and CDR2: MNHEY, SMNVEV (reference sequence). CDR3 length: 16 residues. CDR3 sequence reads: CASSRSGTSGNNEQFF. The CDR3 region has the DNA TGTGCCAGCAGTCGGTCCGGGACTAGCGGGAACAATGAGCAGTTCTTC.

The CDR3 DNA reads TGTGCCAGCAGCTCCCGGACAGGGGGCTATGGCTACACCTTC. Encoded protein: CASSSRTGGYGYTF. The V and J genes are TRBV4-2 and TRBJ1-2; TRBD1 matches at 10 bases. CDR1 is LGHNA, CDR2 YNFKEQ, per germline. V trimming: 5 bases; J trimming: 4 bases; junction bases outside the gene matches: 4. The CDR3 sequence is 14 residues long.

The chain links TRBV7-9 to TRBJ1-4; no definite D call. The CDR3 loop spans 16 amino acids. Germline lookup yields CDR1 SEHNR and CDR2 FQNEAQ (reference sequence). Trimming took 2 bases from V and 5 from J, leaving 15 bases between them. This CDR3 reads CASSLKWGSTNEKLFF. The CDR3 DNA sequence: TGTGCCAGCAGCTTAAAGTGGGGTTCGACAAATGAAAAACTGTTTTTT.

This clonotype has just a few counts. This chain connects TRBV28 to TRBJ2-5, with 8 bases fitting TRBD2. The CDR3 totals 15 residues. Germline values: CDR1 MDHEN, CDR2 SYDVKM. Losses at the gene ends were 5 bases for V and 5 bases for J; bases not matched to a gene: 10. The CDR3 loop reads CASSKRGGLAETQYF. The CDR3 DNA sequence: TGTGCCAGCAGTAAACGCGGGGGGCTAGCGGAGACCCAGTACTTC.

This clonotype was seen a few times. This rearrangement joins TRBV5-1 to TRBJ2-2, with D possibly being TRBD1 (6 bases). V was shortened by 2 bases and J by 6 bases, with 14 bases between the two germline ends. The length of the CDR3 is 15 residues. Germline CDR1 SGHRS, CDR2 YFSETQ. Here the CDR3 DNA reads TGCGCCAGCAGCTTATTTACAGGGAAGTCCGGGGAGCTGTTTTTT. This gives the protein CASSLFTGKSGELFF.

The V and J genes are TRBV29-1 and TRBJ2-7, with D tentatively TRBD1 (7 bases). Deletions cut 6 bases from V and 0 bases from J, with 9 bases between. CDR1 SQVTM and CDR2 ANQGSEA come from the germline V gene. CDR3 length: 12 amino acids. The CDR3 DNA follows: TGCAGCGTCAGGGGGGACTCCTACGAGCAGTACTTC. This codes for CSVRGDSYEQYF.

This clonotype occurred many times. This chain joins TRBV27 and TRBJ2-1; TRBD1 matches at 8 bases. This CDR3 is built from 14 residues. Trimming cost V 5 bases and J 5 bases; bases outside gene matches: 5. The germline V gene has CDR1 MNHEY and CDR2 SMNVEV (reference sequence). The CDR3 region has the DNA TGTGCCAGCAGTAGGCAGGGGGCTCACAATGAGCAGTTCTTC. Its protein is CASSRQGAHNEQFF.

The chain links TRBV28 to TRBJ2-2, with 7 bases lining up with TRBD1. J lost 6 bases, V lost 5 bases, and 12 bases had no gene match. From germline, CDR1 is MDHEN and CDR2 SYDVKM. This CDR3 spans 16 amino acids. The CDR3 nucleotides read TGTGCCAGCAGTGTCCAGGGACAGCTGACACCCGGGGAGCTGTTTTTT. It codes for CASSVQGQLTPGELFF.